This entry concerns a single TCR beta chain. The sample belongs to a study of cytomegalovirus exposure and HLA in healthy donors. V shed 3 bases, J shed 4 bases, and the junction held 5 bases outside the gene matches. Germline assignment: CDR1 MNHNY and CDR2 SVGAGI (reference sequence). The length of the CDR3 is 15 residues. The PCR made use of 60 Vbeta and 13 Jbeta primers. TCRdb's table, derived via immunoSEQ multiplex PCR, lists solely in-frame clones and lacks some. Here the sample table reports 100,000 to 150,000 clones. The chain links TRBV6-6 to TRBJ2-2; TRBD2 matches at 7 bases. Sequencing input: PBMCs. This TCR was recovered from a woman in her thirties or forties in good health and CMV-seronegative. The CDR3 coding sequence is TGTGCCAGCAGTTATGCAGGCGGGAGCACCGGGGAGCTGTTTTTT. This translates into CASSYAGGSTGELFF.